This TCR beta chain was sequenced during a study of cytomegalovirus exposure and HLA in healthy donors (dated by TCRdb to the late 2010s). For the study in its entirety: An earlier analysis of approximately 600 of the donors reported 250 to 350 Gb of sequence data and 120 million or so unique TCR beta sequences from approximately 180 million T cells. The number of typed donors differed by locus: roughly 620-640 for A, B, C, DRB1 and DQB1; 522 for DQA1; approximately 600 for DPA1; and around 490 for DPB1. Every discovery cohort repertoire had been produced on one sequencing platform. Among the approximately 420 genotyped donors, 75% to 90% belonged to the genetic ancestry cluster associated with self-reported Caucasian donors. Besides the first cohort of 550 to 750 subjects, a separate validation cohort made up of about 120 different subjects was used. Using immunosequencing, the study profiled T cell repertoires from 500 to 800 subjects and related those repertoires to cytomegalovirus serostatus. The study aimed to test whether signatures of past pathogen exposure could be identified by cataloging public T cell receptors. Alongside the repertoire data, information on donor age, sex, ethnicity and CMV serostatus was compiled. An early release covering more than 500 HLA-typed donors comprised roughly 300 gigabases of sequencing data and around 85 million unique TCR sequences. Among over 350 genotyped donors of the cohort, an average of 235,054 unique TCR beta nucleotide sequences were sequenced per donor, around 20% of them non-productive. The later analysis used no new phenotypic data to find candidate immune exposures, relying instead on TCR beta sequences and their occurrence across donors. Roughly five DR-DQ haplotypes were treated as single units for association and clustering because of strong linkage in the cohort. An earlier analysis of fewer than 750 of the donors used high-throughput TCR beta sequencing to judge whether each TCR beta V gene segment behaved as functional or pseudogenic. High-throughput TCR immunosequencing, statistical association of individual TCRs with disease status, and machine learning were combined to predict cytomegalovirus infection status. Both class I and class II loci were covered by HLA typing, at four-digit resolution. A later genetic analysis took genome-wide SNP genotypes for about three fifths of the roughly 670 donors and used that subset as a discovery cohort. In a later analysis, previously published TCR beta repertoires from 670 or so donors were re-analyzed and high-resolution HLA genotyping was added so that TCR occurrence patterns could be studied.

Spanning cysteine to phenylalanine, the CDR3 consists of 16 amino acids. Kept here is only the CDR3 DNA, which spans 48 bases and is read in frame from base 1. Trimming accounts for 0 bases at V and 5 bases at J, while the number of junction bases matched to no gene is 3. The germline V gene specifies MNHEY as CDR1 and SVGAGI as CDR2. To prepare the library, the immunoSEQ multiplex PCR assay was applied. The multiplex PCR relied on a mix of 60 forward primers for TCR Vbeta segments and 13 reverse primers for TCR Jbeta segments. A multiplex PCR assay on genomic DNA amplified the CDR3 region of rearranged TCR beta genes. Amplified TCR beta libraries were sequenced as 87-base-pair reads on the Illumina HiSeq System. In the authors' own workflow: In a later analysis, around 80 million unique TCR beta chains were counted across the roughly 610 repertoires, and roughly 10 million of these chains were shared by at least two donors. Raw reads were error-corrected and collapsed into unique sequences with a nearest-neighbor algorithm that merged closely related sequences to remove PCR and sequencing errors. V, D and J gene segments were assigned by aligning CDR3 sequences to IMGT reference sequences. For a sequence to be retained, a match of at least six nucleotides was required to both a V gene segment and a J gene segment. Rearrangements were classified as productive when the CDR3 lacked stop codons and remained in frame with V and J, and all other rearrangements were classified as non-productive. Following IMGT convention, CDR3 was defined as the stretch from the second conserved V-encoded cysteine up to the conserved J-encoded phenylalanine. The earlier analysis of about 610 of the donors excluded any sequence lacking an unambiguous match to a single V gene segment. An earlier analysis of around 600 of the donors classified V segments as functional when productive rearrangements were above 56.7% and as segregating when the standard deviation between donors was above 5%. A statistical classification framework was developed to diagnose cytomegalovirus status using the catalog of TCR beta chain sequences. A later analysis assigned V and J genes by comparing TCR nucleotide sequences with IMGT/GENE-DB human TR gene sequences. A later analysis assigned CDR3 sequences and most-parsimonious VDJ recombination scenarios with the TCRdist pipeline. In a later analysis, every TCR beta chain was defined by the combination of its CDR3 amino acid sequence and its V-gene family, and reads without a unique V-gene family were dropped. In a later analysis, 450 to 600 highly shared, low-generation-probability nucleotide sequences were removed to address suspected cross-contamination and a sequencing artifact. In a later analysis, a clonal expansion index was calculated for each public chain from normalized within-repertoire ranks of inferred template counts. Generation probabilities in a later analysis came from a VDJ recombination model fitted to out-of-frame rearrangements, and those results were checked against IGoR. In a later analysis, hypergeometric tests were used to score TCR-TCR, TCR-HLA and TCR-CMV co-occurrence, with a repertoire-size bias correction applied to TCR pairs. A later analysis estimated false discovery rates by permuting HLA or CMV assignments 20 times. In a later analysis, co-occurring TCRs were grouped with DBSCAN, and TCRdist sequence similarity was added when clustering was performed within HLA-allele-positive subsets. Co-occurrence clustering excluded repertoires with fewer than 30,000 or more than 120,000 public chains, plus five with anomalous nucleotide sharing. TCRdb retrieved this table from immuneACCESS and kept in-frame rearrangements only. Not all clones are present; in checked studies, unresolved V genes account for under half, and no reason is known for the remainder. D and trimming were read from the DNA, whereas the V and J calls and clone size are those reported in that table. This sample has some 200,000 clones in its table, and approximately 83% of those were observed once. About 0.094% of the sample lies in the top ten.

Beyond this particular receptor, the publication reports: The presence/absence analyses assumed that sequencing depth was roughly uniform across donors, and that assumption may not be true. V-gene and J-gene trimming of TCR beta chains was associated with a missense DCLRE1C variant in a later genetic analysis, and the association was replicated in an independent cohort. Across donors, most TCR sequences were observed very rarely, whereas some public TCRs were present in many individuals. In vitro tests confirmed that three of the cytomegalovirus-associated TCR beta chains recognize cytomegalovirus antigens. The classifier was reported to diagnose cytomegalovirus status with high specificity and sensitivity in both the original cohort and the validation cohort. The study gave a list of under 200 TCR beta chains associated with cytomegalovirus. Most CMV-associated TCR beta chains appeared to be HLA-restricted in a later analysis, and the HLA associations seemed to be driven largely by CMV exposure. Compared with the approximately 600-donor mean, donors in an Asian-associated ancestry cluster had fewer N-insertions in productive TCRs, according to a later genetic analysis. Linkage disequilibrium might explain the correlated functional status among segregating V segments, but an unknown experimental factor could not be excluded. Assigning TCR associations to individual alleles was difficult when HLA alleles, especially DR and DQ, strongly co-occurred. The earlier analysis of some 560 of the donors excluded 15 to 20 rarely observed V segments, including chromosome 9 orphons, because counts were too low. The 87-base-pair reads could not distinguish some IMGT-functional V segments, including TRBV6-2 and TRBV6-3, so those segments were excluded. Compared with equally common non-associated chains, HLA-associated TCR beta chains in a later analysis were more clonally expanded and had lower generation probabilities. At a false discovery rate of 0.05, a later analysis linked fewer than 20,000 TCR beta sequences to specific HLA alleles. Broadly in line with IMGT annotations, most TCR beta V segments showed up in productive rearrangements about 87% or about 30% of the time in an earlier analysis of several hundred of the donors. It was suggested by the authors that the approach could potentially be generalized to other disease states and immunological phenotypes. Because HLA typing was unavailable for some donors at each locus, only the typed subset was used in association tests. CMV serostatus was the only immune exposure information available for the cohort. According to a later analysis, TCR association rates differed among HLA loci, with DRB1 alleles showing the most associated TCRs and HLA-C alleles showing the fewest. A cluster of highly shared sequence variants was judged likely to represent a technical artifact of the sequencing pipeline. According to a later analysis, parvovirus B19, influenza, CMV and Epstein-Barr virus appeared linked to several top co-occurrence clusters. In this cohort, only TCR beta chains were sequenced, and detectable features were limited by the absence of alpha or paired-chain data. A further reported finding was that TCR beta sequences accurately predicted the HLA-A and HLA-B alleles for most subjects in the first cohort.

On this clone: Which antigen it targets is not known. Base qualities are not at hand, and no much larger clone is one base apart.

The cohort was made up of 666 healthy bone marrow donors. At the time of sampling, all cohort members were nominally healthy, though unrecorded immune exposures were likely present. The donor tested CMV seronegative and was one of the 352 seronegative cohort members. Every donor gave a peripheral blood sample, and the peripheral blood mononuclear cells from that sample were used for TCR beta sequencing. The Qiagen DNeasy Blood Extraction Kit was used to extract genomic DNA from the blood cell samples. The chain employs TRBV6-5 and TRBJ1-6, with 8 bases matching TRBD1. Sequenced sample: PBMCs. This sequence originates from a boy aged 2 to 10 in good health and CMV-seronegative. The nucleotides read TGTGCCAGCAGTTACTCGTACAGGGGGAATAATTCACCCCTCCACTTT. This gives the protein CASSYSYRGNNSPLHF.